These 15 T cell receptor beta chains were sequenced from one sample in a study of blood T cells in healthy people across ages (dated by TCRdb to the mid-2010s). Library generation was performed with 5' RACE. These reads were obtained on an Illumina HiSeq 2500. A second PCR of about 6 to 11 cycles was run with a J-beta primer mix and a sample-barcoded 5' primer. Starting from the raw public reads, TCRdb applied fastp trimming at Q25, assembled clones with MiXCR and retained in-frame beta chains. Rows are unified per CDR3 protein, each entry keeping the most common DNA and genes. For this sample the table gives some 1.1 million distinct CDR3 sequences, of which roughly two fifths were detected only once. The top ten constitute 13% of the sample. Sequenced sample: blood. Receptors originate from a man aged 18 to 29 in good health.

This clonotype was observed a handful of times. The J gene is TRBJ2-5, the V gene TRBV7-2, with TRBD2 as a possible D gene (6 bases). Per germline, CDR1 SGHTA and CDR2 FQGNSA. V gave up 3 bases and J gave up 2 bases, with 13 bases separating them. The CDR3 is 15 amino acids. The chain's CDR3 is CASSFQSRDQETQYF. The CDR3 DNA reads TGTGCCAGCAGCTTCCAGTCGCGGGATCAAGAGACCCAGTACTTC.

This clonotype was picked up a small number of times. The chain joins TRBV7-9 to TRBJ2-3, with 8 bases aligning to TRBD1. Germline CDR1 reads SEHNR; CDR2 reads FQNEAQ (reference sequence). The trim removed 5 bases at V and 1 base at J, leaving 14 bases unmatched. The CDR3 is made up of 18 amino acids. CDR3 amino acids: CASSRYRGSAKGTDTQYF. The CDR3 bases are TGTGCCAGCAGCCGATACAGGGGGTCGGCAAAGGGCACAGATACGCAGTATTTT.

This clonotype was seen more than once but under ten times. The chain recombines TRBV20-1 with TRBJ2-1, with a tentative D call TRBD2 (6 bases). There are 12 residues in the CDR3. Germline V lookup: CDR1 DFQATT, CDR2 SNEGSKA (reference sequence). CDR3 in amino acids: CSLLGGDWEQFF. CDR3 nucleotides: TGCAGCCTGCTCGGAGGGGACTGGGAGCAGTTCTTC.

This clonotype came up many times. The CDR3 loop reads CASSERDRENSPLHF. The CDR3 DNA reads TGCGCCAGCAGTGAGAGGGACAGGGAGAATTCACCCCTCCACTTT. The chain combines TRBV10-2 with TRBJ1-6; TRBD1 matches 9 bases. The CDR3 has 15 residues. Germline V gene sequence: CDR1 WSHSY, CDR2 SAAADI. Trimming cost V 2 bases and J 7 bases; bases outside gene matches: 3.

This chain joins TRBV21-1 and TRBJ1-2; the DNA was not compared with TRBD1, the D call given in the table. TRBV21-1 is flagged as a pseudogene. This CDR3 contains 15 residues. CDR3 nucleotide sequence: TGTGCCAGCAGCAAAGATGGCAGACAGAACTATGGCTACACCTTC. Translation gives CASSKDGRQNYGYTF.

The CDR3 coding sequence is TGCGCCAGCAGCCAAGATCCGGTGGGCGGGACCGGGGAGCTGTTTTTT. Amino acids: CASSQDPVGGTGELFF. J is TRBJ2-2 and V is TRBV4-3; possibly TRBD2 for D (5 bases). Germline V lookup: CDR1 LGHNA, CDR2 YSLEER. The CDR3 contains 16 residues. V lost 0 bases and J 5 bases, leaving 13 bases between the germline ends.

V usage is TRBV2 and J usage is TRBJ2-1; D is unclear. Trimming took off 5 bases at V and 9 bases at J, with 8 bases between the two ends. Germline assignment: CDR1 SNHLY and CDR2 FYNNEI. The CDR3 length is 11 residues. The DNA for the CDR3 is TGTGCCAGCAGTTCGGCAATTGAGCAGTTCTTC. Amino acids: CASSSAIEQFF.

Here the CDR3 DNA reads TGTGCCAGCAATTCAAGGGGGTATTTGCCTGGAAACACCATATATTTT. This gives the protein CASNSRGYLPGNTIYF. V usage is TRBV12-3 or TRBV12-4 and J usage is TRBJ1-3, with D perhaps matching TRBD1 (6 bases). This CDR3 region has 16 residues. Trimming removed 7 bases from V and 2 bases from J, with 18 bases in between.

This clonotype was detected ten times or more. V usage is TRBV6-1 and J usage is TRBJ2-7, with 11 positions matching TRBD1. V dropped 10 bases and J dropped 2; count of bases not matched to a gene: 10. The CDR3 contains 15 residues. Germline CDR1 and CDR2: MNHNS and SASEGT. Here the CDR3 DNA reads TGTGCCACCACGATCGGGACAGGGGGTACCTACGAGCAGTACTTC. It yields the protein CATTIGTGGTYEQYF.

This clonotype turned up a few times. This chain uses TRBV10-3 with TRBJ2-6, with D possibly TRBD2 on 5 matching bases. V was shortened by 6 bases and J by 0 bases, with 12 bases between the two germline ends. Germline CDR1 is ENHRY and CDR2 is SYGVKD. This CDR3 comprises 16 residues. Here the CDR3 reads CAIRPSDSSGANVLTF. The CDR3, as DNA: TGTGCCATCAGACCTTCGGACTCCTCTGGGGCCAACGTCCTGACTTTC.

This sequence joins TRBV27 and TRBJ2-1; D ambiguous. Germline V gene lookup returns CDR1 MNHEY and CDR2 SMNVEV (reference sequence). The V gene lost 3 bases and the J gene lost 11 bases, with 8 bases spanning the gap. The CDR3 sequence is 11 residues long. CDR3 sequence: CASSFYRKQFF. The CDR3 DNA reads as TGTGCCAGCAGTTTCTATCGTAAGCAGTTCTTC.

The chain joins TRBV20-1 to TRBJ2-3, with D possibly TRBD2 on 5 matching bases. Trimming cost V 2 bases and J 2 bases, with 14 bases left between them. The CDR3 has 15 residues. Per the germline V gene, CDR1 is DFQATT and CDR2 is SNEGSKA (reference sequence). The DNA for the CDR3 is TGCAGTGCTAGAAGGATGGGAGCCTACACAGATACGCAGTATTTT. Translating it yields CSARRMGAYTDTQYF.

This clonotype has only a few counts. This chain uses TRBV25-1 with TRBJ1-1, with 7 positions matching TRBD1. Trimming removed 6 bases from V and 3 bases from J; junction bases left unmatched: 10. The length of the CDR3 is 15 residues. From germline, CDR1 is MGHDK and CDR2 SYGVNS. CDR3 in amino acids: CASSQTGGGYTEAFF. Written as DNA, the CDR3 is TGTGCCAGCAGCCAGACGGGAGGGGGCTACACTGAAGCTTTCTTT.

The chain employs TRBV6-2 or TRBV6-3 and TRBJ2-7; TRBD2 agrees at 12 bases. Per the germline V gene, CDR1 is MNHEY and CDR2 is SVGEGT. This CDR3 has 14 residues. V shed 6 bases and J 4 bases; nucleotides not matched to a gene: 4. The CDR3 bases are TGTGCCAGCAGGACTAGCGGGAGTGGATACGAGCAGTACTTC. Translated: CASRTSGSGYEQYF.

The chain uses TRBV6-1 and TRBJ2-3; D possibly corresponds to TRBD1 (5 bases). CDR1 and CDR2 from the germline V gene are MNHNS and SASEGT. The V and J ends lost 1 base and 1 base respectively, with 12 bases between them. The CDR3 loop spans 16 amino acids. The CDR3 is CASSEVQGEGTDTQYF. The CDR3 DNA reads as TGTGCCAGCAGTGAAGTCCAGGGTGAAGGCACAGATACGCAGTATTTT.